These T cell receptor beta chains were read from a single sample in a study of type 1 regulatory T cells. One entry per CDR3 protein results from TCRdb running MiXCR on the reads. The sample holds more than 60,000 distinct CDR3 sequences, just under 50% seen once. Their target antigens are unknown. The sequencing input was cultured non-Tr1 T cells, either the whole culture or a sorted T cell fraction (not recorded which). The receptors shown here come from a human donor in good health. CDR3s include the opening cysteine and the closing phenylalanine or tryptophan.

CATRIISGADGRTEAFF TRBV19
CASSLDGGPCGAEAFF TRBV5-1
CSAREEGTSVNIQYF TRBV20-1
CASSRQIYQPQHF TRBV19
CASSGTGLDYEQYF TRBV5-1
CASSDKRRTDTQYF TRBV2
CASSMSEGAQTQYF TRBV19
CASLLETGRTEAFF TRBV2
CASSSGGGPRTGELFF TRBV27
CASSQMGPAEGYTF TRBV3-1
CATSVQTGSGEQFF TRBV24-1
CASSQGQLNTEAFF TRBV7-9
CASSLSSQGRTQPQHF TRBV27
CASSQRDRAGVYNEQFF TRBV3-1
CSARQYNVWNTGELFF TRBV20-1
CSARYRDRGPNEKLFF TRBV20-1
CAGRLAGGRTGELFF TRBV6-2/TRBV6-3